Listed below are T cell receptor beta chains from one sample, sequenced in a study of beta chain features in type 1 diabetes. Produced via immunoSEQ multiplex PCR; TCRdb's table is partial and in-frame only. This repertoire shows approximately 730,000 clones, around an eighth found once; its top ten account for about 0.02%. The sequencing sample was made of naive CD4+ T cells from blood. These receptors were obtained from a man younger than 30 with type 1 diabetes. Both conserved end residues are part of each CDR3. Each record gives: CDR3 length, V gene, J gene, CDR3 protein.

>16|TRBV4-2|TRBJ2-1
CASSQVGGSSYNEQFF
>17|TRBV5-4|TRBJ1-6
CASSLGPDRITSEPLHF
>13|TRBV30|TRBJ1-1
CAWSRGGPTEAFF
>14|TRBV28|TRBJ1-5
CASSLVQENQPQHF
>16|TRBV30|TRBJ1-1
CAWSDLQQGANTEAFF
>13|TRBV6-5|TRBJ1-6
CASSSVYNSPLHF
>12|TRBV30|TRBJ1-1
CAWLRLRTEAFF
>13|TRBV2|TRBJ1-2
CASSPLSIAGYTF
>15|TRBV7-2|TRBJ2-1
CASSSQRGIYNEQFF
>15|TRBV9|TRBJ1-6
CASSVQGQGVTPLHF
>15|TRBV4-1|TRBJ1-2
CASSSPTRGSEGYTF
>15|TRBV18|TRBJ2-5
CASSPRLDRQETQYF
>15|TRBV28|TRBJ1-1
CASSPVAGLNTEAFF
>14|TRBV5-1|TRBJ2-3
CASVEGSSTDTQYF
>18|TRBV4-1|TRBJ1-1
CASSQVRGGTVMNTEAFF
>14|TRBV30|TRBJ2-5
CAWGRTGGLETQYF
>14|TRBV19|TRBJ2-2
CASSKTGNTGELFF
>16|TRBV7-3|TRBJ2-1
CASSPRLDGSHNEQFF
>14|TRBV29-1|TRBJ1-3
CSVGQVESGNTIYF
>12|TRBV5-8|TRBJ1-4
CAMGQRREKLFF
>15|TRBV19|TRBJ2-3
CASSTRDRGTDTQYF
>15|TRBV5-4|TRBJ1-2
CASSSGTGTNYGYTF
>12|TRBV28|TRBJ2-4
CASRDHGQVGYF
>14|TRBV6-5|TRBJ1-5
CASSLETGRQPQHF
>19|TRBV30|TRBJ2-2
CAWSVVVLRDRGITGELFF
>11|TRBV18|TRBJ2-2
CASSPSGELFF
>14|TRBV10-2|TRBJ2-3
CASGDSGRTDTQYF
>14|TRBV6-4|TRBJ2-1
CASSGTRGSNEQFF
>17|TRBV30|TRBJ1-5
CAWSVRGSGRTRQPQHF